This TCR beta chain came from a study of regulatory T cells in long-lasting Graves disease. Study-wide findings and caveats: With some 2,500 shared public clonotypes, persistent patients exceeded new patients, who shared over 950. Persistent cases favored TRBV28, TRBJ1-2 and TRBJ2-5. Sampling was limited to peripheral blood rather than thyroid tissue.

Arm-PCR of CDR3 regions and iRepertoire HTBI primers were the basis on which TCR beta libraries were built. TCRdb redid the calling of the multiplex PCR reads with MiXCR, one entry per CDR3 protein. The data show about 460,000 distinct CDR3 sequences, 22% seen once. This clonotype was seen repeatedly, ten times or more. What it recognizes is unknown. Described time point: persistent/refractory GD, antithyroid drugs over 5 years with positive TRAb. Extracted RNA from PBMCs served as the source of the TCR library. Germline V gene data show CDR1 as MDHEN and CDR2 as SYDVKM. The CDR3 has 16 amino acids. V was trimmed by 3 bases and J by 7 bases, leaving 21 bases between them.

V gene TRBV28 combines with J gene TRBJ2-5; a possible D gene is TRBD2 (6 bases). The material was peripheral blood mononuclear cells (PBMCs), obtained when the disease was refractory, from a patient treated with antithyroid drugs. This TCR came from a female donor with Graves disease. The CDR3 DNA is TGTGCCAGCAGTTTTTCGGTAGCGGATCTCTCGCGGACCCAGTACTTC. Translation: CASSFSVADLSRTQYF.